One and the same sample provided the 17 T cell receptor beta chains below, sequenced in a study of CD8 T cells in ankylosing spondylitis. TCRdb reprocessed the 5' RACE reads with MiXCR, giving one entry per CDR3 protein. In the table there are just over 300,000 distinct CDR3 sequences, less than 25% of which are singletons. Sequenced: blood, either unsorted or a sorted T cell fraction (not recorded which). The receptors were gathered from a female donor with ankylosing spondylitis or in good health (not recorded which).

The chain uses TRBV3-1 and TRBJ2-7, with a tentative D call TRBD2 (6 bases). The CDR3 is 12 amino acids. Trimming removed 2 bases from V and 4 bases from J, with 6 bases in between. CDR1 LGHDT and CDR2 YNNKEL come from the germline V gene (reference sequence). The CDR3 here is CASSQRGYEQYF. DNA for the CDR3: TGTGCCAGCAGCCAACGGGGGTACGAGCAGTACTTC.

The sample holds a few counts of this clonotype. The V and J genes are TRBV20-1 and TRBJ2-4; TRBD2 matches 8 bases. Per the germline V gene, CDR1 is DFQATT and CDR2 is SNEGSKA (reference sequence). This CDR3 contains 15 residues. Trimming cost V 0 bases and J 4 bases; bases outside gene matches: 5. CDR3 loop: CSARDTGGEKNIQYF. The CDR3 nucleotides read TGCAGTGCTAGAGATACGGGAGGGGAGAAAAACATTCAGTACTTC.

This clonotype was counted a few times. V usage is TRBV10-3 and J usage is TRBJ1-1, with D perhaps TRBD1 (5 bases). Germline CDR1 reads ENHRY; CDR2 reads SYGVKD. This CDR3 is built from 11 residues. Trimming took 4 bases from V and 9 from J, leaving 9 bases between them. DNA of the CDR3: TGTGCCATCAGTGGTCAGGGAAAAGCTTTCTTT. Its translation: CAISGQGKAFF.

This clonotype was picked up a small number of times. V is TRBV10-3 and J is TRBJ2-6; D unresolved. Germline CDR1 is ENHRY and CDR2 is SYGVKD. V gave up 4 bases and J gave up 0 bases, with 10 bases separating them. This CDR3 comprises 16 residues. CDR3: CAISGRLLSGANVLTF. DNA for the CDR3: TGTGCCATCAGTGGTCGGCTCCTCTCTGGGGCCAACGTCCTGACTTTC.

DNA of the CDR3: TGTGCCAGCCTCCCTCCGGGACAGGCCTATGGCTACACCTTC. Its protein product is CASLPPGQAYGYTF. The rearrangement uses TRBV6-2 or TRBV6-3 and TRBJ1-2; 8 nucleotides align to TRBD1. Germline lookup yields CDR1 MNHEY and CDR2 SVGEGT. Trimming cost V 8 bases and J 4 bases; bases outside gene matches: 9. This CDR3 spans 14 amino acids.

The CDR3 bases are TGCGCCAGCAGCTTAGGGAATCGGTCCCCTCGCGGCTATGGCTACACCTTC. It specifies CASSLGNRSPRGYGYTF. The chain couples TRBV5-1 to TRBJ1-2; D unclear. The V gene lost 2 bases and the J gene lost 4 bases, with 21 bases spanning the gap. Per germline, CDR1 SGHRS and CDR2 YFSETQ. This CDR3 contains 17 residues.

This clonotype was picked up many times. The chain combines TRBV20-1 with TRBJ2-4; D unclear. Trimming took off 0 bases at V and 5 bases at J, with 8 bases between the two ends. CDR1 DFQATT and CDR2 SNEGSKA come from the germline V gene (reference sequence). CDR3 length equals 13 residues. This chain's CDR3 is CSAREIVQNIQYF. The CDR3 nucleotides are TGCAGTGCTAGAGAGATTGTCCAAAACATTCAGTACTTC.

The chain links TRBV6-1 to TRBJ1-5; 9 bases agree with TRBD1. The CDR3 length is 17 residues. CDR1 is MNHNS, CDR2 SASEGT, per germline. With 4 bases clipped from V and 6 bases from J, the junction kept 13 bases outside the gene matches. CDR3 protein: CASSGVRDRVRAQPQHF. In DNA, the CDR3 is TGTGCCAGCAGTGGGGTCCGGGACAGGGTAAGGGCTCAGCCCCAGCATTTT.

This clonotype was counted a few times. The chain has TRBV28 and TRBJ2-1; D unresolved. The CDR3 is made up of 13 amino acids. V was shortened by 10 bases and J by 6 bases, with 16 bases between the two germline ends. Germline V gene data show CDR1 as MDHEN and CDR2 as SYDVKM. The CDR3 loop reads CATSIPGRNEQFF. The CDR3 coding sequence is TGTGCCACCTCGATACCTGGGCGCAATGAGCAGTTCTTC.

This clonotype was picked up many times. The chain joins TRBV12-3 or TRBV12-4 to TRBJ2-5; 8 nucleotides match TRBD1. With 4 bases clipped from V and 3 bases from J, the junction kept 4 bases outside the gene matches. The CDR3 length is 14 residues. The CDR3, as DNA: TGTGCCAGCAGTTCGAGGACAGGGAAAGAGACCCAGTACTTC. Translation: CASSSRTGKETQYF.

This clonotype has only a few counts. This chain connects TRBV6-2 or TRBV6-3 to TRBJ2-7; D ambiguous. V was trimmed by 7 bases and J by 5 bases, leaving 24 bases between them. The CDR3 covers 16 residues. The germline gives CDR1 MNHEY, CDR2 SVGEGT. The CDR3 loop reads CASTNPRSYVGNEQYF. The CDR3 nucleotides read TGTGCCAGCACCAACCCCAGGAGTTACGTTGGAAACGAGCAGTACTTC.

The genes are TRBV20-1 and TRBJ2-1, with 8 positions matching TRBD1. The V segment lost 0 bases and the J segment 6 bases; nucleotides outside the gene matches: 7. This CDR3 has 15 residues. CDR1 DFQATT and CDR2 SNEGSKA come from the germline V gene (reference sequence). As DNA, the CDR3 is TGCAGTGCTAGAGAGGCCCAGGGGGCTCTCAATGAGCAGTTCTTC. Translating it yields CSAREAQGALNEQFF.

J is TRBJ1-6 and V is TRBV10-3, with D hard to call. The CDR3 sequence is 13 residues long. V was clipped by 4 bases and J by 6 bases, with 7 bases between them. The germline V gene encodes CDR1 ENHRY and CDR2 SYGVKD. The CDR3 here is CAISVRGNSPLHF. CDR3 bases: TGTGCCATCAGTGTGCGGGGTAATTCACCCCTCCACTTT.

This chain joins TRBV12-3 or TRBV12-4 and TRBJ2-2, with D unclear. The CDR3 sequence is 16 residues long. The germline V and J ends were trimmed by 6 bases and 4 bases, with 18 bases remaining between them. The CDR3 sequence is CASSPQYSVRTGELFF. DNA of the CDR3: TGTGCCAGCAGCCCCCAGTACAGCGTCCGCACCGGGGAGCTGTTTTTT.

The chain combines TRBV20-1 with TRBJ1-5; no reliable D call. V lost 2 bases to trimming and J lost 0 bases, with 20 bases between them. This CDR3 contains 18 residues. Germline CDR1 and CDR2: DFQATT and SNEGSKA (reference sequence). The CDR3 loop is CSARPFPLETYSNQPQHF. The CDR3 region has the DNA TGCAGTGCTAGACCTTTTCCCTTGGAAACCTATAGCAATCAGCCCCAGCATTTT.

The chain has TRBV20-1 and TRBJ2-2, with D maybe TRBD2 (6 bases). Trimming shortened V by 6 bases and J by 0 bases, and 17 bases separated the two germline ends. CDR1 and CDR2 (germline): DFQATT, SNEGSKA (reference sequence). This CDR3 has 16 residues. The CDR3 DNA reads TGCAGTGCCCAACCCCCGGGACTGGCGAACACCGGGGAGCTGTTTTTT. Its translation is CSAQPPGLANTGELFF.

This clonotype was seen repeatedly, ten times or more. The chain combines TRBV10-3 with TRBJ1-2, with D unresolved. Germline V gene sequence: CDR1 ENHRY, CDR2 SYGVKD. The CDR3 has 14 residues. Deletions cut 10 bases from V and 4 bases from J, with 19 bases between. The CDR3 DNA is TGTGCCACCGCTAATATGGGCCCTACCTATGGCTACACCTTC. Protein product: CATANMGPTYGYTF.